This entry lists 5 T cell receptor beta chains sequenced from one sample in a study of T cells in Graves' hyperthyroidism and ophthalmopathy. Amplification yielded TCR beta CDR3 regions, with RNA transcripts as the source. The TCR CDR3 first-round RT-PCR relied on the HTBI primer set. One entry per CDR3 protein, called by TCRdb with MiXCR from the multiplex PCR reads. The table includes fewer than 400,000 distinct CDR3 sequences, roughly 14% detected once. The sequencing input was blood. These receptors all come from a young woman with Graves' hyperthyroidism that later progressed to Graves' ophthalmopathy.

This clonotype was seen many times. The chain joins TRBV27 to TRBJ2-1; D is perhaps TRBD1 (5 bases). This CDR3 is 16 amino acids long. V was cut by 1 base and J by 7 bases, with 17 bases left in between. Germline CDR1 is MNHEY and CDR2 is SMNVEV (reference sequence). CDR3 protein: CASSLLLDSGINEQFF. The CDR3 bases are TGTGCCAGCAGTTTATTGCTAGACAGTGGCATAAATGAGCAGTTCTTC.

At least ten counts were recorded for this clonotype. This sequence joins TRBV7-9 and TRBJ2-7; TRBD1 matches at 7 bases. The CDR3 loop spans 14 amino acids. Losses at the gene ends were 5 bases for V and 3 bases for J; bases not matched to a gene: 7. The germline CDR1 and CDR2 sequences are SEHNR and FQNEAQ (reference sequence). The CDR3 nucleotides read TGTGCCAGCAGCCACCGGGACAGTGGCTACGAGCAGTACTTC. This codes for CASSHRDSGYEQYF.

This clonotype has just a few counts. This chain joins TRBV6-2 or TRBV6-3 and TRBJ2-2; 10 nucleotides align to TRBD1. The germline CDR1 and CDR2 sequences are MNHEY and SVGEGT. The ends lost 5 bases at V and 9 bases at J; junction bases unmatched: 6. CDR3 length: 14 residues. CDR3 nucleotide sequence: TGTGCCAGCAGTCCACGGGACAGGGGCCGGGAGCTGTTTTTT. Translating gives CASSPRDRGRELFF.

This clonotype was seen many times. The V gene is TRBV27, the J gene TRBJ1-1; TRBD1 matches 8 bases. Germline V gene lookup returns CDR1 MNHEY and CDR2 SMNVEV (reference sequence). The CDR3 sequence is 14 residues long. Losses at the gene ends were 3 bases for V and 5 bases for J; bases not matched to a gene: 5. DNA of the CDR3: TGTGCCAGCAGTTTTGACAGGGGTGGAACTGAAGCTTTCTTT. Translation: CASSFDRGGTEAFF.

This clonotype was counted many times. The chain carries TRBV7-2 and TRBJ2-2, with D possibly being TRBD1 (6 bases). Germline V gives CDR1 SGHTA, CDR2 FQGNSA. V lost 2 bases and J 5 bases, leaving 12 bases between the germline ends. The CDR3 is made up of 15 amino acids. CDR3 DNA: TGTGCCAGCAGCTTAATGGACAGAGGGACCGGGGAGCTGTTTTTT. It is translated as CASSLMDRGTGELFF.